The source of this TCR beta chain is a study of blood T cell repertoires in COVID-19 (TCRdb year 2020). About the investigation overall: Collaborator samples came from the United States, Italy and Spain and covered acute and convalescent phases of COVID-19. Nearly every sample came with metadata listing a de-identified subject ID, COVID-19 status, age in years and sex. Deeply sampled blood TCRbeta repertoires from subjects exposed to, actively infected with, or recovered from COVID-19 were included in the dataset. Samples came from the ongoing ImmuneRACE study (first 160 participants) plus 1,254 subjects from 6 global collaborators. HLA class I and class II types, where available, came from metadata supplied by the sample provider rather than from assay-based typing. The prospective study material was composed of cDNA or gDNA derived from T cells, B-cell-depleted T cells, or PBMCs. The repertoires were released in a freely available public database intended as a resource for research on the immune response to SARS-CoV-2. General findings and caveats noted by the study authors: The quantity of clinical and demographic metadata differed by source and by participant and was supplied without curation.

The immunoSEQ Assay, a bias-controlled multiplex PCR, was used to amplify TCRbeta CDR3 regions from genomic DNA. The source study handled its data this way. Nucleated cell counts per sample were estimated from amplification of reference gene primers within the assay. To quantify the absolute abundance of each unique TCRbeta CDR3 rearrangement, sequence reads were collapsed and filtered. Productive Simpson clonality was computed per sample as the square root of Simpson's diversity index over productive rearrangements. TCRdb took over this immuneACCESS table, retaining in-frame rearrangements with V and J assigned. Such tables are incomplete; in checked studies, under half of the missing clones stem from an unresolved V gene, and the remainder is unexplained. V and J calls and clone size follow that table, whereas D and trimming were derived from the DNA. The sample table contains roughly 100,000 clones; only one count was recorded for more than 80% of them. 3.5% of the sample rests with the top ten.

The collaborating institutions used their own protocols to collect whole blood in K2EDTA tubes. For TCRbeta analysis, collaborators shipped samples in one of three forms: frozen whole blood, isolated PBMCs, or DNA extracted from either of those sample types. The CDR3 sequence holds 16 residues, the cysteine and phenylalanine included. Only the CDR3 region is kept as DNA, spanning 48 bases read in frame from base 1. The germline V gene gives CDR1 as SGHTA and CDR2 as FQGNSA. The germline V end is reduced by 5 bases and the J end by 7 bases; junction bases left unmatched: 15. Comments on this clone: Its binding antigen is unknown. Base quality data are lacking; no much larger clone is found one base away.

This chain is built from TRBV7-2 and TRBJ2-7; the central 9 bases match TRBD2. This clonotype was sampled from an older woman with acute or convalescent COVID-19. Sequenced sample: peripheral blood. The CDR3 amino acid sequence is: CASSPPRRGGYAEQYF. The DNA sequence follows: TGTGCCAGCAGCCCGCCCAGGCGGGGGGGTTACGCGGAGCAGTACTTC.